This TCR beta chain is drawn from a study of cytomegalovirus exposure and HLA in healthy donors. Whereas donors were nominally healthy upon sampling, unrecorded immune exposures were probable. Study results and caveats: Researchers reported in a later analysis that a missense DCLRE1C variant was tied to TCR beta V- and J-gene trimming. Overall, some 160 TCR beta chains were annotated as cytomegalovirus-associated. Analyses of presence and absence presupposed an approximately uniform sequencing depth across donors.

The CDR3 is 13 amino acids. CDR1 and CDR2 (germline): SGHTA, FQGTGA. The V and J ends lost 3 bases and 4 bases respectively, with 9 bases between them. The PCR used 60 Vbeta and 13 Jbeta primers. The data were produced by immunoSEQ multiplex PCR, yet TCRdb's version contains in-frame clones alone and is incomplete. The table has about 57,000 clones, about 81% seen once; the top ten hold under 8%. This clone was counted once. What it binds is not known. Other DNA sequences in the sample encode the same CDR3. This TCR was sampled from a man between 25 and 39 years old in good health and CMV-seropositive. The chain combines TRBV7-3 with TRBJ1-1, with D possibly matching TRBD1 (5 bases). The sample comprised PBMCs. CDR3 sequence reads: CASSFGGGTEAFF. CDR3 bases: TGTGCCAGCAGCTTTGGGGGAGGCACTGAAGCTTTCTTT.